The 22 T cell receptor beta chains listed next were all sequenced from one sample in a study of tumor and adjacent non-tumor tissue in lung cancer. The library came from three nested PCR rounds adapted from ARM-PCR protocols. TCRdb fed the multiplex PCR reads into MiXCR, producing one record per CDR3 protein. This table has tens of thousands of distinct CDR3 sequences, almost 60% appearing once. RNA was extracted from bulk tissue without any cell sorting. Sequencing input: lung tumor tissue. Source of these receptors: a middle-aged man with non-small cell lung cancer.

The chain has TRBV4-2 and TRBJ2-1, with D possibly being TRBD2 (6 bases). The CDR3 extends over 15 amino acids. The germline V and J ends were trimmed by 3 bases and 3 bases, with 12 bases remaining between them. CDR1 and CDR2 (germline): LGHNA, YNFKEQ. In nucleotides, the CDR3 is TGTGCCAGCAGCCAGGAGGGGTCAAGCTACAATGAGCAGTTCTTC. It is translated as CASSQEGSSYNEQFF.

The rearrangement uses TRBV20-1 and TRBJ2-7, with 7 bases lining up with TRBD1. CDR1 and CDR2 (germline): DFQATT, SNEGSKA (reference sequence). This CDR3 region has 14 residues. The V segment lost 6 bases and the J segment 9 bases; nucleotides outside the gene matches: 17. The DNA for the CDR3 is TGCAGTGCCCTCCCCGGGACAGTGCTCATCGTGCAGTACTTC. Its protein product is CSALPGTVLIVQYF.

In the case of this clonotype: The CDR3 carries no conserved terminal phenylalanine or tryptophan, so it likely arises from a read error. The V call is TRBV6-5, the J call TRBJ2-7; D perhaps matches TRBD2 (6 bases). The germline V and J ends were trimmed by 0 bases and 2 bases, with 14 bases remaining between them. In germline, CDR1 is MNHEY, CDR2 SVGAGI. The length of the CDR3 is 16 residues. CDR3 sequence: CASSYSGLGLPYEQYL. DNA of the CDR3: TGTGCCAGCAGTTACTCTGGGTTGGGACTTCCCTACGAGCAGTACTTA.

A remark on this clonotype: The junction does not match germline at one end; this may be a read error. The CDR3 nucleotides read TGCGCCAGCAGAACCACATGGCCTAAGCAGTTCTTC. Translated: CASRTTWPKQFF. The rearrangement links TRBV6-5 to TRBJ2-1; no definite D call. Germline V lookup: CDR1 MNHEY, CDR2 SVGAGI. This CDR3 region has 12 residues.

To note about this clonotype: This may be a read error, as it is one base from a much larger clone. J is TRBJ2-7 and V is TRBV13; 8 bases line up with TRBD1. V shed 2 bases, J shed 0 bases, and the junction held 3 bases outside the gene matches. This CDR3 is built from 15 residues. The germline gives CDR1 PRHDT, CDR2 FYEKMQ (reference sequence). Written as DNA, the CDR3 is TGTGCCAGCAGCTTAAGCACAGGGGGCTCCTACGAGCAGTACTTC. It is translated as CASSLSTGGSYEQYF.

The sample holds one count of this clonotype. One end of the junction fails to match germline, which may point to a read error. The V gene is TRBV11-2, the J gene TRBJ2-1; 9 bases are shared with TRBD1. Germline CDR1 reads SGHAT; CDR2 reads FQNNGV. The CDR3 is 15 amino acids. The CDR3 DNA is TGTACCAGCAGCTCGGACAGGGGCGGCTACATTGGGCAGTTCTTC. Translated, it gives CTSSSDRGGYIGQFF.

The rearrangement joins TRBV11-2 to TRBJ2-7, with 9 positions matching TRBD2. The CDR3 totals 14 residues. Looked up from germline, CDR1 is SGHAT and CDR2 is FQNNGV. Trimming at V came to 8 bases and at J to 4 bases, leaving 9 bases not matched to a gene. Here the CDR3 DNA reads TGTGCCAGCGGTCCCCAAGCGGGGGGATACGAGCAGTACTTC. Encoded protein: CASGPQAGGYEQYF.

This clonotype has a count of ten or more. J is TRBJ2-7 and V is TRBV12-3 or TRBV12-4; TRBD1 might be the D (6 bases). V shed 3 bases and J shed 3 bases, with 12 bases lying between them. CDR3 length equals 14 residues. The CDR3: CASSFSTGSYEQYF. In nucleotides, the CDR3 is TGTGCCAGCAGTTTCTCTACAGGGAGCTACGAGCAGTACTTC.

The J gene is TRBJ2-3, the V gene TRBV19; 11 nucleotides match TRBD2. J gave up 2 bases and V 3 bases, and 7 bases lay outside the gene matches. This CDR3 contains 17 residues. Germline V gene lookup returns CDR1 LNHDA and CDR2 SQIVND (reference sequence). The CDR3 loop is CASSMGYSGGATDTQYF. CDR3 nucleotide sequence: TGTGCCAGTAGTATGGGATATAGCGGGGGGGCCACAGATACGCAGTATTTT.

In its sample, this clonotype was seen once. The junction departs from the called germline gene at one end, perhaps through a read error. V usage is TRBV6-6 and J usage is TRBJ2-3, with D possibly being TRBD1 (5 bases). CDR1 and CDR2 from the germline V gene are MNHNY and SVGAGI (reference sequence). This CDR3 spans 15 amino acids. DNA of the CDR3: TGTGCCAGCAGTTTACCGCAGGGTCCCACAGATACTCAGTATTTT. Translation: CASSLPQGPTDTQYF.

This chain uses TRBV30 with TRBJ2-2; D is undetermined. Trimming took off 4 bases at V and 4 bases at J, with 7 bases between the two ends. The CDR3 loop spans 12 amino acids. CDR1 is GTSNPN and CDR2 is SVGIG in the germline V gene (reference sequence). CDR3 in DNA: TGTGCCTGGACCGTCCGCACCGGGGAGCTGTTTTTT. Encoded protein: CAWTVRTGELFF.

V usage is TRBV20-1 and J usage is TRBJ1-1; 7 bases fit TRBD1. This CDR3 comprises 16 residues. J gave up 6 bases and V 0 bases, and 13 bases lay outside the gene matches. Germline V gene data show CDR1 as DFQATT and CDR2 as SNEGSKA (reference sequence). The CDR3 loop reads CSARDFGRGSGAEAFF. Written as DNA, the CDR3 is TGCAGTGCTAGAGATTTCGGCAGGGGGAGTGGGGCTGAAGCTTTCTTT.

Notes on this clonotype: A read error may be the cause here, since a much bigger clone is one base away. The chain uses TRBV29-1 and TRBJ2-1, with D tentatively TRBD1 (5 bases). The germline V gene has CDR1 SQVTM and CDR2 ANQGSEA. The CDR3 runs 14 residues. The CDR3 protein is CSVGWTSVYNKQFF. DNA for the CDR3: TGCAGCGTTGGGTGGACATCGGTCTACAATAAGCAGTTCTTC.

As regards this clonotype: At one end, the junction sequence differs from germline, possibly due to a read error. CDR3 DNA: TGTGCCGGCAGCTTAGGAAGCGGTAATAAGCAGTTCTTC. Translation gives CAGSLGSGNKQFF. The genes are TRBV11-3 and TRBJ2-1; D might be TRBD2 (5 bases). The CDR3 runs 13 residues. CDR1 SGHNT and CDR2 YENEEA come from the germline V gene.

A note on this clonotype: Lacking the conserved final phenylalanine or tryptophan, this CDR3 likely reflects a read error. Because the CDR3's place on the DNA is in doubt, the DNA is left out and the CDR3 is given as listed by TCRdb. The chain employs TRBV10-3 and TRBJ2-3; the DNA was not used to check the table's D call, TRBD1. The CDR3 has 14 residues if both end residues are counted. Germline CDR1 and CDR2: ENHRY and SYGVKD. The CDR3 loop is CAISPGSGTDTKYL.

The table lists this clonotype with many counts. The chain is built from TRBV30 and TRBJ2-1; D is possibly TRBD1 (5 bases). Germline CDR1 is GTSNPN and CDR2 is SVGIG (reference sequence). The CDR3 loop spans 11 amino acids. Trimming took 3 bases from V and 10 from J, leaving 10 bases between them. CDR3 in DNA: TGTGCCTGGAGCTGGGGCGGCGAGCAGTTCTTC. Residues: CAWSWGGEQFF.

This clonotype was counted between two and nine times. As the CDR3 is not closed by the conserved phenylalanine or tryptophan, this likely results from a read error. The CDR3: CTSSRQEGSDQPQHS. The CDR3 DNA is TGTACCAGCAGTCGCCAGGAAGGGTCGGATCAGCCCCAGCATTCT. The gene calls are TRBV28 and TRBJ1-5, with D uncertain. CDR1 MDHEN and CDR2 SYDVKM come from the germline V gene. CDR3 length: 15 amino acids.

As to this clonotype: A junction boundary mismatches the germline segment, possibly from a read error. This chain uses TRBV6-5 with TRBJ1-6, with 9 bases matching TRBD1. CDR1 is MNHEY, CDR2 SVGAGI, per germline. The CDR3 has 16 residues. The CDR3 bases are TGTGTCAGCAGTTGCGGGACAGGGCGACGAAATTCACCCCTCCACTTT. Translated, it gives CVSSCGTGRRNSPLHF.

Comments on this clonotype: One end of the junction is discordant with germline, which a read error may explain. This chain links TRBV6-5 with TRBJ1-2; 9 bases line up with TRBD1. This CDR3 has 16 amino acids. Germline values: CDR1 MNHEY, CDR2 SVGAGI. CDR3 nucleotide sequence: TGTGTCAGCAGTTACTCGTCGGGACAGGGTCTAAATGGCTACACCTTC. Protein: CVSSYSSGQGLNGYTF.

Turning to this clonotype: Because the CDR3 is missing its conserved closing phenylalanine or tryptophan, this is likely a read error. This chain links TRBV20-1 with TRBJ2-7; possibly TRBD2 for D (5 bases). Trimming removed 5 bases from V and 5 bases from J, with 22 bases in between. This CDR3 has 15 amino acids. Per germline, CDR1 DFQATT and CDR2 SNEGSKA (reference sequence). The CDR3 coding sequence is TGCAGTGCTGGACCTCCTGCGGGCAGGAGCCACGAGCAGTACTCC. Encoded protein: CSAGPPAGRSHEQYS.

About this clonotype: Just one base apart from a much larger clone, this may be a read error. Given the absence of the conserved phenylalanine or tryptophan at the CDR3 end, a read error is likely. The chain couples TRBV5-6 to TRBJ2-5; D is ambiguous. Trimming stripped 4 bases from V and 2 bases from J, with 15 bases between. The CDR3 spans 15 residues. Germline-derived CDR1 and CDR2 are SGHDT and YYEEEE. CDR3 DNA: TGTGCCAGCAGCGTCTTTCCTTTGGGACAAGAGACCCAGTACTTG. Translating it yields CASSVFPLGQETQYL.

The chain is built from TRBV4-1 and TRBJ2-7; 8 bases align to TRBD2. V shed 10 bases and J 2 bases; nucleotides not matched to a gene: 19. Germline V gene lookup returns CDR1 MGHRA and CDR2 YSYEKL. The CDR3 has 17 residues. DNA for the CDR3: TGCGCCAACAGTCACCCAGCCGGGGGGGACAAGACCTACGAGCAGTACTTC. Residues: CANSHPAGGDKTYEQYF.